This T cell receptor beta chain originates from a study of graft-versus-host responses after intestinal transplantation. As for the study in general: As for transplant type, recipients had multivisceral, liver-intestinal, or isolated intestinal grafts. The whole recipient group had anti-thymocyte globulin induction followed by tacrolimus and steroids for around 3 years.

With V trimmed by 4 bases and J by 1 base, 5 bases remained unmatched. The length of the CDR3 is 16 residues. Per the germline V gene, CDR1 is MDHEN and CDR2 is SYDVKM. This clone was seen once. The assay was immunoSEQ multiplex PCR, and TCRdb's table has in-frame clones only and misses some. The table records about 38,000 clones, under 85% of them present only once. This chain links TRBV28 with TRBJ2-3; TRBD2 agrees at 10 bases. This specimen consisted of PBMCs, obtained 1070 days after transplant. This TCR came from a human patient who received an intestinal transplant, so some T cells may come from the graft donor. This chain's CDR3 is CASSWTSGYRTDTQYF. Here the CDR3 DNA reads TGTGCCAGCAGTTGGACTAGCGGTTACCGCACAGATACGCAGTATTTT. Full variable domain (rest looked up from reference TRBV28 and TRBJ2-3): DVKVTQSSRYLVKRTGEKVFLECVQDMDHENMFWYRQDPGLGLRLIYFSYDVKMKEKGDIPEGYSVSREKKERFSLILESASTNQTSMYLCASSWTSGYRTDTQYFGPGTRLTVL.